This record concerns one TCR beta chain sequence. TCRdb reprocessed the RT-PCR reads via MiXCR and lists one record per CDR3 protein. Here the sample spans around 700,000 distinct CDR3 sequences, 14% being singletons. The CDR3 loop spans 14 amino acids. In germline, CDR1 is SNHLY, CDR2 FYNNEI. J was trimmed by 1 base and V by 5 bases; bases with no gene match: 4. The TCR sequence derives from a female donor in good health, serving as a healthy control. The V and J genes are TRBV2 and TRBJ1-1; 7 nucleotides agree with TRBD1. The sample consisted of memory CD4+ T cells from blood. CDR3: CASSKTGTNTEAFF. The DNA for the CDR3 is TGTGCCAGCAGTAAGACAGGGACGAACACTGAAGCTTTCTTT.